This T cell receptor beta chain is from a study of blood T cell repertoires in COVID-19. This CDR3 contains 14 residues. Per germline, CDR1 KGHSH and CDR2 LQKENI. Trimming stripped 3 bases from V and 0 bases from J, with 8 bases between. The protocol was immunoSEQ multiplex PCR, while the TCRdb copy is restricted to in-frame clones and leaves out a portion. The sample yields 60,000 to 70,000 clones, roughly 81% seen once. This chain connects TRBV18 to TRBJ1-2; D gene unclear. This TCR was recovered from a man older than 75 with acute or convalescent COVID-19. Specimen: peripheral blood. The DNA of the CDR3 is TGTGCCAGCTCACCTGGCGGAACTAACTATGGCTACACCTTC. Translation: CASSPGGTNYGYTF. Full variable domain (remainder filled in from reference TRBV18 and TRBJ1-2): NAGVMQNPRHLVRRRGQEARLRCSPMKGHSHVYWYRQLPEEGLKFMVYLQKENIIDESGMPKERFSAEFPKEGPSILRIQQVVRGDSAAYFCASSPGGTNYGYTFGSGTRLTVV.